The 26 T cell receptor beta chains below were found in one sample sequenced in a study of cytomegalovirus exposure and HLA in healthy donors. TCRdb keeps only in-frame clones here, not all; method: immunoSEQ multiplex PCR. Here the sample spans 220,000 or so clones, around four fifths being singletons. The sample consisted of PBMCs. The receptor set was obtained from a woman younger than 30 in good health and CMV-seronegative.

V usage is TRBV11-2 and J usage is TRBJ1-6, with 7 bases aligning to TRBD1. There are 14 residues in the CDR3. V lost 5 bases to trimming and J lost 9 bases; unmatched junction nucleotides: 7. Germline loops: CDR1 SGHAT, CDR2 FQNNGV. CDR3 protein: CASSQGGAGSPLHF. The CDR3 DNA reads TGTGCCAGCAGCCAGGGGGGGGCGGGTTCACCCCTCCACTTT.

This rearrangement joins TRBV5-1 to TRBJ2-2, with 9 positions matching TRBD1. This CDR3 has 14 amino acids. Per the germline V gene, CDR1 is SGHRS and CDR2 is YFSETQ. After removal of 5 bases from V and 3 bases from J, the junction contained 2 bases not matched to a gene. In DNA form, the CDR3 reads TGCGCCAGCAGGGGACAGGGATACACCGGGGAGCTGTTTTTT. Translated: CASRGQGYTGELFF.

The rearrangement uses TRBV5-1 and TRBJ1-5, with 7 bases that match TRBD1. V trimming: 0 bases; J trimming: 0 bases; junction bases outside the gene matches: 12. Looked up from germline, CDR1 is SGHRS and CDR2 is YFSETQ. CDR3 length: 19 residues. The CDR3 DNA reads as TGCGCCAGCAGCTTGGTCCCTCGGGACAGCTATCTTAGCAATCAGCCCCAGCATTTT. Translating it yields CASSLVPRDSYLSNQPQHF.

This rearrangement joins TRBV2 to TRBJ1-6; D may be TRBD1 (5 bases). The germline CDR1 and CDR2 sequences are SNHLY and FYNNEI. This CDR3 spans 16 amino acids. Trimming removed 3 bases from V and 6 bases from J, with 15 bases in between. CDR3 region: CASSELGPGGNSPLHF. The CDR3 nucleotides are TGTGCCAGCAGTGAGTTAGGTCCCGGGGGTAATTCACCCCTCCACTTT.

The CDR3 spells CASSLTGRYEQYF. The CDR3 bases are TGTGCCAGCAGCCTGACAGGGAGATACGAGCAGTACTTC. The chain joins TRBV5-6 to TRBJ2-7, with TRBD1 identical over 7 bases. Trimming took 4 bases from V and 4 from J; bases not matched to a gene: 5. The V gene's germline CDR1 is SGHDT and CDR2 YYEEEE. The CDR3 extends over 13 amino acids.

Notes on this clone: Other DNA sequences in this sample translate to the same CDR3. The chain couples TRBV29-1 to TRBJ1-3; tentative D call: TRBD1 (6 bases). The germline CDR1 and CDR2 sequences are SQVTM and ANQGSEA. Trimming stripped 4 bases from V and 4 bases from J, with 8 bases between. This CDR3 is built from 12 residues. The CDR3 is CSVVGQGNTIYF. CDR3 coding DNA: TGCAGCGTTGTTGGACAGGGAAACACCATATATTTT.

The chain carries TRBV27 and TRBJ1-1; weak D call: TRBD1 (5 bases). Trimming cost V 4 bases and J 4 bases, with 10 bases left between them. The germline gives CDR1 MNHEY, CDR2 SMNVEV (reference sequence). The CDR3 runs to 13 residues. The CDR3 region has the DNA TGTGCCAGCAGTTGGCGGGGGGTCACTGAAGCTTTCTTT. It specifies CASSWRGVTEAFF.

The V call is TRBV5-1, the J call TRBJ2-3; D gene uncertain. V lost 2 bases and J lost 0, with 4 bases in between. This CDR3 has 13 residues. Germline CDR1 and CDR2: SGHRS and YFSETQ. The CDR3 bases are TGCGCCAGCAGCTTAGACAGCACAGATACGCAGTATTTT. Protein: CASSLDSTDTQYF.

The chain couples TRBV6-5 to TRBJ1-1; TRBD1 is a possible D gene (6 bases). V was cut by 5 bases and J by 3 bases, with 10 bases left in between. The CDR3 is made up of 13 amino acids. The germline gives CDR1 MNHEY, CDR2 SVGAGI. The CDR3 reads CASSTGPYTEAFF. The DNA of the CDR3 is TGTGCCAGCAGTACAGGGCCTTACACTGAAGCTTTCTTT.

This chain links TRBV10-3 with TRBJ2-7, with TRBD1 matching over 8 bases. The CDR3 runs 12 residues. The V gene's germline CDR1 is ENHRY and CDR2 SYGVKD. The V segment lost 9 bases and the J segment 5 bases; nucleotides outside the gene matches: 6. In DNA form, the CDR3 reads TGTGCCATAGGGACAGGTCCTGACGAGCAGTACTTC. Its protein product is CAIGTGPDEQYF.

The V gene is TRBV21-1, the J gene TRBJ2-7. TRBV21-1 is assigned pseudogene status. The CDR3 totals 16 residues. The CDR3: CASSKCGGDTSYEQYF. The DNA of the CDR3 is TGTGCCAGCAGCAAATGTGGGGGTGATACTTCCTACGAGCAGTACTTC.

The genes are TRBV5-1 and TRBJ1-1, with a possible D match to TRBD1 (5 bases). V was trimmed by 0 bases and J by 4 bases, leaving 16 bases between them. The CDR3 runs to 16 residues. Germline-derived CDR1 and CDR2 are SGHRS and YFSETQ. The CDR3 is CASSLDGTGGGTEAFF. CDR3 bases: TGCGCCAGCAGCTTGGATGGGACCGGCGGGGGCACTGAAGCTTTCTTT.

This clone is a singleton in its sample. The J gene is TRBJ1-1, the V gene TRBV28; unclear D gene. CDR3 size: 11 residues. Germline V gene sequence: CDR1 MDHEN, CDR2 SYDVKM. V dropped 2 bases and J dropped 9 bases, with 7 bases sitting between them. Here the CDR3 reads CASSLARQAFF. The CDR3 nucleotides are TGTGCCAGCAGTTTAGCCAGGCAAGCTTTCTTT. The whole variable domain, remainder taken from reference TRBV28 and TRBJ1-1, is DVKVTQSSRYLVKRTGEKVFLECVQDMDHENMFWYRQDPGLGLRLIYFSYDVKMKEKGDIPEGYSVSREKKERFSLILESASTNQTSMYLCASSLARQAFFGQGTRLTVV.

This clone was detected a few times. V is TRBV5-1 and J is TRBJ2-3; D is undetermined. The germline V and J ends were trimmed by 4 bases and 0 bases, with 9 bases remaining between them. CDR3 length: 14 amino acids. Germline lookup yields CDR1 SGHRS and CDR2 YFSETQ. CDR3 region: CASSPQSSTDTQYF. The CDR3 coding sequence is TGCGCCAGCAGCCCACAATCTAGCACAGATACGCAGTATTTT. The full variable domain, completed using reference TRBV5-1 and TRBJ2-3, is KAGVTQTPRYLIKTRGQQVTLSCSPISGHRSVSWYQQTPGQGLQFLFEYFSETQRNKGNFPGRFSGRQFSNSRSEMNVSTLELGDSALYLCASSPQSSTDTQYFGPGTRLTVL.

CDR3: CASGAPRDEQFF. The CDR3 bases are TGTGCCAGTGGGGCCCCGAGGGATGAGCAGTTCTTC. V is TRBV2 and J is TRBJ2-1, with D perhaps given as TRBD1 or TRBD2 (5 bases each). Germline CDR1 and CDR2: SNHLY and FYNNEI. With 9 bases removed from V and 8 bases from J, the gap between germline ends came to 14 bases. This CDR3 comprises 12 residues.

This clone was recorded many times. The rearrangement links TRBV30 to TRBJ2-1; 12 bases are shared with TRBD2. CDR3 length: 17 residues. From germline, CDR1 is GTSNPN and CDR2 SVGIG (reference sequence). V dropped 3 bases and J dropped 9; count of bases not matched to a gene: 15. The CDR3 DNA reads TGTGCCTGGAGCCAGGGGCCCCCTAGCGGGGGGGGCGCTGAGCAGTTCTTC. Translation: CAWSQGPPSGGGAEQFF.

The rearrangement uses TRBV5-1 and TRBJ2-7; D is perhaps TRBD2 (6 bases). The CDR3 totals 16 residues. V was cut by 3 bases and J by 4 bases, with 20 bases left in between. The germline gives CDR1 SGHRS, CDR2 YFSETQ. CDR3 bases: TGCGCCAGCAGCTGGACCTCGGAGGGGCTTGGGTACGAGCAGTACTTC. Its translation is CASSWTSEGLGYEQYF.

This CDR3 is CASSPTNYQPQHF. The CDR3 region has the DNA TGTGCCAGCAGTCCCACGAACTATCAGCCCCAGCATTTT. The chain couples TRBV27 to TRBJ1-5; D remains unclear. The CDR3 runs to 13 residues. Germline values: CDR1 MNHEY, CDR2 SMNVEV (reference sequence). The V end was cut by 5 bases, the J end by 5 bases, with 10 bases between.

The chain uses TRBV2 and TRBJ1-5, with D maybe TRBD1 (5 bases). CDR1 and CDR2 (germline): SNHLY, FYNNEI. CDR3 length equals 14 residues. Trimming cost V 2 bases and J 4 bases, with 9 bases left between them. CDR3 in amino acids: CASSENRINQPQHF. In DNA, the CDR3 is TGTGCCAGCAGTGAAAACAGGATTAATCAGCCCCAGCATTTT.

The chain is built from TRBV2 and TRBJ1-1; 12 bases are a match to TRBD1. The CDR3 spans 15 residues. V gave up 8 bases and J gave up 1 base; unmatched junction bases: 5. Germline V gene lookup returns CDR1 SNHLY and CDR2 FYNNEI. CDR3 region: CASRDRGLGNTEAFF. In nucleotides, the CDR3 is TGTGCCAGCCGGGACAGGGGGCTAGGGAACACTGAAGCTTTCTTT. The variable domain in full, completed from reference TRBV2 and TRBJ1-1, reads EPEVTQTPSHQVTQMGQEVILRCVPISNHLYFYWYRQILGQKVEFLVSFYNNEISEKSEIFDDQFSVERPDGSNFTLKIRSTKLEDSAMYFCASRDRGLGNTEAFFGQGTRLTVV.

About this clone: An end of the junction differs from the germline gene, which may be a read error. This rearrangement joins TRBV5-5 to TRBJ1-1; maybe TRBD1 (5 bases). Germline values: CDR1 SGHKS, CDR2 YYEKEE (reference sequence). The CDR3 runs to 13 residues. For the CDR3, the DNA is TGTGCCAGCACCTTGCAGGGAGTAGGCGAAGCTTTCTTT. This translates into CASTLQGVGEAFF.

The chain combines TRBV5-1 with TRBJ2-5, with 13 positions matching TRBD2. CDR3 length equals 16 residues. CDR1 and CDR2 from the germline V gene are SGHRS and YFSETQ. After removal of 5 bases from V and 0 bases from J, the junction contained 4 bases not matched to a gene. DNA for the CDR3: TGCGCCAGCAGTTCCGGGACTAGCGGGGACCAAGAGACCCAGTACTTC. It codes for CASSSGTSGDQETQYF.

V and J are TRBV6-5 and TRBJ2-5, with D possibly being TRBD1 or TRBD2 (6 bases each). V lost 5 bases and J lost 0, with 13 bases in between. Germline V lookup: CDR1 MNHEY, CDR2 SVGAGI. The CDR3 extends over 15 amino acids. CDR3 sequence (DNA): TGTGCCAGCAGTCCCGGGGGACATTACCAAGAGACCCAGTACTTC. It codes for CASSPGGHYQETQYF.

This clone was found a few times. The chain uses TRBV7-8 and TRBJ1-2; D gene uncertain. The V end was cut by 6 bases, the J end by 8 bases, with 13 bases between. The CDR3 has 12 residues. Germline CDR1 reads SGHVS; CDR2 reads FQNEAQ. CDR3 sequence reads: CASSYLGNGYTF. In DNA, the CDR3 is TGTGCCAGCAGTTACCTGGGGAACGGCTACACCTTC.

This rearrangement joins TRBV5-4 to TRBJ2-7; D might be TRBD1 or TRBD2, each matching 5 bases. CDR3 length: 15 amino acids. Looked up from germline, CDR1 is SGHNT and CDR2 is YYREEE (reference sequence). V was trimmed by 4 bases and J by 2 bases, leaving 16 bases between them. In DNA form, the CDR3 reads TGTGCCAGCAGCAGATCCGGGACGGCCACCTACGAGCAGTACTTC. Translating it yields CASSRSGTATYEQYF.

V gene TRBV5-1 combines with J gene TRBJ1-2; 8 nucleotides line up with TRBD1. CDR1 SGHRS and CDR2 YFSETQ come from the germline V gene. The CDR3 covers 13 residues. V lost 5 bases, J lost 8 bases, and 8 bases stayed unmatched. The CDR3: CASSITGGVGYTF. In DNA form, the CDR3 reads TGCGCCAGCAGTATCACAGGGGGAGTGGGCTACACCTTC.